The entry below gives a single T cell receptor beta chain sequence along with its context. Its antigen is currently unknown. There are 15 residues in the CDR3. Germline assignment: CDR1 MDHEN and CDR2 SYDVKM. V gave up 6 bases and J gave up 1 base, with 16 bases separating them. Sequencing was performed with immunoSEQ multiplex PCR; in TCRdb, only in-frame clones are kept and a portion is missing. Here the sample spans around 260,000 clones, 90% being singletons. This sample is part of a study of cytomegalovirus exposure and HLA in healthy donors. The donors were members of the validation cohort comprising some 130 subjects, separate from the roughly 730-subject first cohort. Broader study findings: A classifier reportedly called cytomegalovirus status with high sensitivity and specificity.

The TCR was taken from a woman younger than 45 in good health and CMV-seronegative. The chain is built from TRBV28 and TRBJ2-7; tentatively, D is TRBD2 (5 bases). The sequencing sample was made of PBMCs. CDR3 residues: CASRALDFVSYEQYF. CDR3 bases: TGTGCCAGCAGGGCACTAGATTTTGTTTCCTACGAGCAGTACTTC.